Listed below are T cell receptor beta chains from one sample, sequenced in a study of T-cell reconstitution after alpha-beta-depleted transplantation in children. TCRdb re-analysed the PCR reads in MiXCR, keeping a single row per CDR3 protein. The table shows 600,000 or so distinct CDR3 sequences, with about 21% occurring only once. The sequences come from PBMCs, mostly from graft donor cells, collected 360 days after TCRalphabeta/CD19-depleted stem cell transplant. The source of these receptors is a boy less than two years old who had a stem cell transplant for acute myeloid leukemia, so the T cells may come from the graft donor. The CDR3 runs from the conserved cysteine through the conserved F or W. The D gene is left open where the match is weak. Rows give clone size only sometimes, using once, few, many, or a class for an expanded clone.

>TRBJ1-6|TRBV7-9|.|.
TGTGCCAGCAGCCGAGACAGTGCCTCGCTCCACTTT
CASSRDSASLHF
>TRBJ2-3|TRBV20-1|.|.
TGCAGTGCTAGGGGGATGGAAGGTTTCGCCACAGATACGCAGTATTTT
CSARGMEGFATDTQYF
>TRBJ2-1|TRBV7-8|.|TRBD2
TGTGCCAGCAGCACCCGGACTAGCGGGGCTAGCTCCTACAATGAGCAGTTCTTC
CASSTRTSGASSYNEQFF
>TRBJ2-5|TRBV28|few|TRBD1
TGTGCCAGCAGTCCCCCACAGGGGAGACAAGAGACCCAGTACTTC
CASSPPQGRQETQYF
>TRBJ2-1|TRBV10-3|many|.
TGTGCCATCAGTGAGTTGGGTCTCAGAGGCGGGGACAATGAGCAGTTCTTC
CAISELGLRGGDNEQFF
>TRBJ2-7|TRBV6-1|.|TRBD1
TGTGCCAGCAGCTCGAAGGGACAGCCTTCCTACGAGCAGTACTTC
CASSSKGQPSYEQYF
>TRBJ1-3|TRBV6-6|many|.
TGTGCCAGCTTTGGAAGCTCTGGAAACACCATATATTTT
CASFGSSGNTIYF
>TRBJ1-3|TRBV6-5|few|TRBD1
TGTGCCACGACAGGGATTGGAAACACCATATATTTT
CATTGIGNTIYF
>TRBJ2-7|TRBV7-2|.|TRBD1
TGTGCCAGCAGCTTATATGGGACAGATCATTCCTACGAGCAGTACTTC
CASSLYGTDHSYEQYF
>TRBJ2-7|TRBV25-1|.|TRBD1
TGTGCCAGCAGTCCTTCAGGACAGGGCAGGCACTACGAGCAGTACTTC
CASSPSGQGRHYEQYF
>TRBJ1-5|TRBV29-1|many|.
TGCAGCGTTGAAGATCATGAGGGAACGCATTTT
CSVEDHEGTHF
>TRBJ2-3|TRBV20-1|many|.
TGCAGTGCTACTCTGCGGGGGCGGGGCAGAGATACGCAGTATTTT
CSATLRGRGRDTQYF
>TRBJ2-1|TRBV7-9|many|TRBD1
TGTGCCAGCAGCCCAACAGGGGGGTACAATGAGCAGTTCTTC
CASSPTGGYNEQFF
>TRBJ1-2|TRBV20-1|.|TRBD1
TGCAGTGCTAGAGATCGGACAGGGTCTAACTATGGCTACACCTTC
CSARDRTGSNYGYTF
>TRBJ1-1|TRBV6-5|many|TRBD1
TGTGCCAGCAGTTCCGGGACAGGGAACACTGAAGCTTTCTTT
CASSSGTGNTEAFF
>TRBJ2-3|TRBV5-4|many|TRBD2
TGTGCCAGCAGCTTGAGAGGACTAGCGGGGCCTACCGATACGCAGTATTTT
CASSLRGLAGPTDTQYF
>TRBJ2-3|TRBV5-5|.|.
TGTGCCAGCAGCGCGGACGTATCTAGCACAGATACGCAGTATTTT
CASSADVSSTDTQYF
>TRBJ2-1|TRBV7-3|many|TRBD2
TGTGCCAGCAGCTCTTATACCGGGACTAGCCTGTTCTTC
CASSSYTGTSLFF
>TRBJ1-2|TRBV20-1|few|TRBD1
TGCAGTGCCACAGGGGGCGCGGGGGATGGCTACACCTTC
CSATGGAGDGYTF
>TRBJ2-1|TRBV20-1|many|TRBD1
TGCAGTGCTGACAGGGTATCCTACAATGAGCAGTTCTTC
CSADRVSYNEQFF
>TRBJ2-2|TRBV7-8|many|TRBD1
TGTGCCAGCAATATTTACCCTACGGACAGGGGGACCGGGGAGCTGTTTTTT
CASNIYPTDRGTGELFF
>TRBJ1-5|TRBV12-3/TRBV12-4|many|TRBD1
TGTGCCAGCAGTTTAGAGTGGGGACAGCCTCTTTATCAGCCCCAGCATTTT
CASSLEWGQPLYQPQHF
>TRBJ1-1|TRBV6-1|.|TRBD1
TGTGCCAGCAGCGAACGCGACAGGGGAAACACTGAAGCTTTCTTT
CASSERDRGNTEAFF
>TRBJ2-2|TRBV10-3|.|.
TGTGCCATCAGTGAGTCGACGGGGTACACCGGGGAGCTGTTTTTT
CAISESTGYTGELFF
>TRBJ2-5|TRBV12-5|many|.
TGTGCTAGTGGTTTGAACACAGAGACCCAGTACTTC
CASGLNTETQYF
>TRBJ1-1|TRBV7-9|.|.
TGTGCCAGCAGCTTTAAGAACACTGAAGCTTTCTTT
CASSFKNTEAFF
>TRBJ2-3|TRBV20-1|many|.
TGCAGTGCTAGTACCCCGTCCCCCACAGATACGCAGTATTTT
CSASTPSPTDTQYF
>TRBJ2-1|TRBV7-2|.|.
TGTGCCAGCAGGGGTATGGGCTCCTACAATGAGCAGTTCTTC
CASRGMGSYNEQFF
>TRBJ2-1|TRBV20-1|.|.
TGCAGTGCTAGTGGCCCCGGGCCGACCTACAATGAGCAGTTCTTC
CSASGPGPTYNEQFF
>TRBJ2-2|TRBV4-3|.|.
TGCGCCAGCAGCCCCGGATACAACGGGGAGCTGTTTTTT
CASSPGYNGELFF
>TRBJ2-7|TRBV10-3|.|TRBD1
TGTGCCATCGGTGGGGACAGGGAACCCTACGAGCAGTACTTC
CAIGGDREPYEQYF
>TRBJ2-2|TRBV12-3/TRBV12-4|few|.
TGTGCCAGCAGTTTTAACAGGGCAGGGCTACCCGGGGAGCTGTTTTTT
CASSFNRAGLPGELFF
>TRBJ1-5|TRBV19|few|.
TGTGCCAGTAGTCAGTTACAGGGTAGTCAGCCCCAGCATTTT
CASSQLQGSQPQHF
>TRBJ2-1|TRBV6-2/TRBV6-3|many|TRBD2
TGTGCCAGCAGTTACATTCTAGCGGGGGGTTCCCCTTACAATGAGCAGTTCTTC
CASSYILAGGSPYNEQFF
>TRBJ2-1|TRBV29-1|many|.
TGCAGCGTTGGCAGGTGGAGGGACAATGAGCAGTTCTTC
CSVGRWRDNEQFF
>TRBJ2-1|TRBV13|.|.
TGTGCCAGCAGCTCCGGGGGTCCCTCCTACAATGAGCAGTTCTTC
CASSSGGPSYNEQFF
>TRBJ2-5|TRBV20-1|.|TRBD2
TGCAGTGCTAGAGTCTCAGGCATAGCGGGGCACGAGACCCAGTACTTC
CSARVSGIAGHETQYF
>TRBJ2-4|TRBV7-6|few|.
TGTGCCAGCAGCTTAGAACTGGGGGGCTTCGGAAACATTCAGTACTTC
CASSLELGGFGNIQYF
>TRBJ1-2|TRBV20-1|many|.
TGCAGTGCTAGGAAGGAGAGCTACACCTTC
CSARKESYTF
>TRBJ2-1|TRBV5-1|.|TRBD1
TGCGCCAGCAGCTTGGGGGCCAGGGGGCTGAGGGATGAGCAGTTCTTC
CASSLGARGLRDEQFF
>TRBJ1-1|TRBV7-2|many|.
TGTGCCAGCAGCCGCCGGGGGGGCACTGAAGCTTTCTTT
CASSRRGGTEAFF
>TRBJ2-1|TRBV7-2|.|.
TGTGCCAGCAGCCCTTCCCTGGGACATTGGAATGAGCAGTTCTTC
CASSPSLGHWNEQFF
>TRBJ2-5|TRBV20-1|few|TRBD1
TGCAGTGCTTCCGGGACAGGAATTGGGGAGACCCAGTACTTC
CSASGTGIGETQYF
>TRBJ1-5|TRBV29-1|.|.
TGCGGGAAGTTATACAATCAGCCCCAGCATTTT
CGKLYNQPQHF
>TRBJ2-3|TRBV27|.|.
TGTGCCAGCAGTTTAACATCGACCCCCACAGATACGCAGTATTTT
CASSLTSTPTDTQYF
>TRBJ1-5|TRBV15|.|.
TGTGCCACCAGCAGAGCGAAGGCCAATCAGCCCCAGCATTTT
CATSRAKANQPQHF
>TRBJ1-1|TRBV5-1|many|TRBD1
TGCGCCAGCAGCGAACGACAGGGGGAAGCTTTCTTT
CASSERQGEAFF
>TRBJ2-7|TRBV7-2|.|.
TGTGCCAGCAGCTTAGGAGGCCTTCCTGAGTACGAGCAGTACTTC
CASSLGGLPEYEQYF
>TRBJ2-1|TRBV11-2|.|.
TGTGCCAGCAGCTTACCCGGGGAACCTCAGATGGGGCAGTTCTTC
CASSLPGEPQMGQFF
>TRBJ2-7|TRBV7-9|many|TRBD2
TGTGCCAGCAGCTTAGAAGCGGGGGGGCCCCGCGAGCAGTACTTC
CASSLEAGGPREQYF
>TRBJ2-3|TRBV3-1|many|.
TGTGCCAGCAGCCAGCACACAGATACGCAGTATTTT
CASSQHTDTQYF
>TRBJ2-1|TRBV18|.|.
TGTGCCAGCTCACCTATCCAGCCGGGGGGCGGTGTGAATGAGCAGTTCTTC
CASSPIQPGGGVNEQFF
>TRBJ2-2|TRBV7-9|.|.
TGTGCCAGCAGCTCCAGGGCTATGAACACCGGGGAGCTGTTTTTT
CASSSRAMNTGELFF
>TRBJ2-5|TRBV7-2|.|.
TGTGCCAGCAGCTTAGTGGACGGATACCAAGAGACCCAGTACTTC
CASSLVDGYQETQYF
>TRBJ2-7|TRBV4-3|few|TRBD1
TGCGCCAGCAGCCAAGATGCCCAGGGGGCCGGCTACGAGCAGTACTTC
CASSQDAQGAGYEQYF
>TRBJ2-5|TRBV18|.|.
TGTGCCAGCTCACCACCAACAGGTAGAAGGGAGACCCAGTACTTC
CASSPPTGRRETQYF
>TRBJ2-1|TRBV5-1|few|.
TGTGCCAGCAGTTTGGTGGGCCCCTACAATGAGCAGTTCTTC
CASSLVGPYNEQFF
>TRBJ2-2|TRBV10-2|once|.
TGCGCCAGCAGGCTTCCCGGGTCCACCGGGGAGCTGTTTTTT
CASRLPGSTGELFF
>TRBJ1-5|TRBV6-1|few|TRBD1
TGTGCCAGCAGTCGCTTACAGGGGAATCAGCCCCAGCATTTT
CASSRLQGNQPQHF